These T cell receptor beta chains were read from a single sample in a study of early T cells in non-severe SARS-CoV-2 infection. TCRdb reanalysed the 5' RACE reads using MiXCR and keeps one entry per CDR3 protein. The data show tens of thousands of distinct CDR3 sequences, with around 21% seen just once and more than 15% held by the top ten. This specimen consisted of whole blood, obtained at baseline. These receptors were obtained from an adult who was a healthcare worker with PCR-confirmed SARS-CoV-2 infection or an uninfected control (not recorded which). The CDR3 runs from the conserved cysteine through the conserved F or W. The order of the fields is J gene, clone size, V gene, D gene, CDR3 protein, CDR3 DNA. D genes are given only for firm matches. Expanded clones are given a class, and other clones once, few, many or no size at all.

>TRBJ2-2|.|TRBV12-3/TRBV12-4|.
CASSFQGTGELFF
TGTGCCAGCAGTTTCCAGGGAACCGGGGAGCTGTTTTTT
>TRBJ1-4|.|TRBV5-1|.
CASSLGEAKEKLFF
TGCGCCAGCAGCTTGGGTGAAGCAAAAGAAAAACTGTTTTTT
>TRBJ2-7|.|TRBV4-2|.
CASSPAGGYEQYF
TGTGCCAGCAGCCCCGCAGGGGGGTACGAGCAGTACTTC
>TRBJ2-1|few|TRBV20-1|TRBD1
CSARIQGGSYNEQFF
TGCAGTGCTAGGATACAGGGGGGCTCCTACAATGAGCAGTTCTTC
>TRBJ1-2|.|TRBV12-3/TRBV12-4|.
CASSRVEGTHGYTF
TGTGCCAGCAGTCGGGTTGAGGGAACGCATGGCTACACCTTC
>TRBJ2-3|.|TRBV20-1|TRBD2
CSARASGGSDTQYF
TGCAGTGCTAGAGCTAGCGGGGGCTCGGATACGCAGTATTTT
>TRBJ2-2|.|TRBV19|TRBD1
CASVRDRGLTGELFF
TGTGCCAGTGTTCGGGACAGGGGGCTCACCGGGGAGCTGTTTTTT
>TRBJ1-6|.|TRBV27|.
CASGEHNSPLHF
TGTGCCAGCGGGGAGCATAATTCACCCCTCCACTTT
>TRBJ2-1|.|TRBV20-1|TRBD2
CSALGLAGGPPGGQFF
TGCAGTGCACTGGGACTAGCGGGGGGGCCCCCAGGTGGGCAGTTCTTC
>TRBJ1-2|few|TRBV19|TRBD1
CASRNRGGYTF
TGTGCCAGTAGAAACAGGGGTGGCTACACCTTC
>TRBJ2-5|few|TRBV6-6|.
CASSRTNQYQETQYF
TGTGCCAGCAGCCGGACTAACCAGTACCAAGAGACCCAGTACTTC
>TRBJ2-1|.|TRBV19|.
CASSSHLGTVNNEQFF
TGTGCCAGTAGTTCCCATTTAGGTACCGTAAACAATGAGCAGTTCTTC
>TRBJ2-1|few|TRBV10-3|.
CAISENDEQFF
TGTGCCATCAGTGAGAACGATGAGCAGTTCTTC
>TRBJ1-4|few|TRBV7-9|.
CASSLSGATNEKLFF
TGTGCCAGCAGCCTCTCCGGGGCAACTAATGAAAAACTGTTTTTT
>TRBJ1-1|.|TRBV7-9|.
CASVGGPRDTEAFF
TGTGCCAGCGTCGGGGGGCCAAGGGACACTGAAGCTTTCTTT
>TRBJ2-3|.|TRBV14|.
CASSQDPAWSNQYF
TGTGCCAGCAGCCAAGATCCAGCATGGAGTAACCAGTATTTT
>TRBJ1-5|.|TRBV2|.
CASSEIRDNQPQHF
TGTGCCAGCAGTGAAATCCGGGACAATCAGCCCCAGCATTTT
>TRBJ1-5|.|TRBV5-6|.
CASSLTGSNQPQHF
TGTGCCAGCAGCTTGACAGGCTCCAATCAGCCCCAGCATTTT
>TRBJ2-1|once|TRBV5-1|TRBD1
CASSLETGGASYNEQFF
TGCGCCAGCAGCTTGGAGACAGGGGGTGCCTCCTACAATGAGCAGTTCTTC
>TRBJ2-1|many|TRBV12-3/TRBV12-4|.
CATRARSSYNEQFF
TGTGCCACCAGGGCTAGGAGCTCCTACAATGAGCAGTTCTTC
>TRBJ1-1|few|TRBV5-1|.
CASSSGTANTEAFF
TGCGCCAGCAGCTCGGGCACGGCGAACACTGAAGCTTTCTTT
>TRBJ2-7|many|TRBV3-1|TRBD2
CASSQGIAGASGHF
TGTGCCAGCAGCCAGGGGATAGCGGGGGCCTCCGGGCACTTC
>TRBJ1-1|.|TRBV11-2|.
CASSPPFTEAFF
TGTGCCAGCAGCCCTCCTTTCACTGAAGCTTTCTTT
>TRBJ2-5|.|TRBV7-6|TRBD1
CASSGHRDSQETQYF
TGTGCCAGCAGCGGACACCGGGACAGTCAAGAGACCCAGTACTTC
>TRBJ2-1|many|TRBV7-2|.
CASGIYSEQFF
TGTGCCAGTGGGATCTATAGTGAGCAGTTCTTC
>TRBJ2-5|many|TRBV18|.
CASSPTRSETQYF
TGTGCCAGCTCACCAACACGGTCGGAGACCCAGTACTTC
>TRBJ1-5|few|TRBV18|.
CASSPRQDNQPQHF
TGTGCCAGCTCACCGCGGCAGGACAATCAGCCCCAGCATTTT
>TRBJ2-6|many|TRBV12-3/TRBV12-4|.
CASSKGSGANVLTF
TGTGCCAGCTCGAAGGGCTCTGGGGCCAACGTCCTGACTTTC
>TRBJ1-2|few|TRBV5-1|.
CASSFGRDYGYTF
TGCGCCAGCAGCTTCGGCAGAGACTATGGCTACACCTTC
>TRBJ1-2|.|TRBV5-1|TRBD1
CASSLYGGQVVSGYTF
TGCGCCAGCAGCCTTTACGGGGGACAGGTTGTTTCTGGCTACACCTTC
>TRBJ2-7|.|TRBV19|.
CASSIAAGPSHYEQYF
TGTGCCAGTAGTATAGCCGCGGGACCCTCCCACTACGAGCAGTACTTC
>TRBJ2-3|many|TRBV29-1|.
CSVGKGGNTDTQYF
TGCAGCGTCGGCAAGGGGGGCAACACAGATACGCAGTATTTT
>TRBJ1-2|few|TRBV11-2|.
CASSNTDIYGYTF
TGTGCCAGCAGCAACACAGACATCTATGGCTACACCTTC
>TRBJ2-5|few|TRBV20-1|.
CSAAGQTQETQYF
TGCAGTGCCGCGGGACAGACCCAAGAGACCCAGTACTTC
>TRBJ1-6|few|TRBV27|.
CASSYGREGSPLHF
TGTGCCAGCAGTTATGGGCGCGAAGGCTCACCCCTCCACTTT
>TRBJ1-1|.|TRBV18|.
CASSRVGDTEAFF
TGTGCCAGCTCCCGTGTAGGAGACACTGAAGCTTTCTTT
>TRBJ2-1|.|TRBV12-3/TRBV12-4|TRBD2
CASSWGKRGVRIGTYNEQFF
TGTGCCAGCAGTTGGGGCAAGCGGGGGGTACGAATTGGGACCTACAATGAGCAGTTCTTC
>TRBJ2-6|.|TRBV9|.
CASSVAGPNVLTF
TGTGCCAGCAGCGTAGCAGGACCCAACGTCCTGACTTTC
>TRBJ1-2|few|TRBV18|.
CASSPDGGYGYTF
TGTGCCAGCTCACCCGACGGGGGGTATGGCTACACCTTC
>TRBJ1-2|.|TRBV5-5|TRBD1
CASSGGTDYGYTF
TGTGCCAGCAGCGGGGGGACAGACTATGGCTACACCTTC
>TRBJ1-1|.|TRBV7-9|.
CASSSRADGEAFF
TGTGCCAGCAGCTCCCGAGCGGACGGCGAAGCTTTCTTT
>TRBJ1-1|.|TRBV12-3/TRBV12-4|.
CASSLRPGGTEAFF
TGTGCCAGCAGTTTGCGGCCCGGAGGGACTGAAGCTTTCTTT
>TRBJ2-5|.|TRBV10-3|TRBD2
CAISRSGGAGETQYF
TGTGCCATCAGCCGTAGCGGGGGGGCCGGAGAGACCCAGTACTTC
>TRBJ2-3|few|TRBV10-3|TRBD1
CAIRDRESTDTQYF
TGTGCCATCAGAGACAGGGAAAGCACAGATACGCAGTATTTT
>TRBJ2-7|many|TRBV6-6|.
CASSYRVRSGEQYF
TGTGCCAGCAGTTACAGGGTCAGGTCGGGGGAGCAGTACTTC
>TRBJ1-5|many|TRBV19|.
CASKPKNQPQHF
TGTGCCAGTAAACCTAAGAATCAGCCCCAGCATTTT
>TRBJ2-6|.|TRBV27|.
CASKPEGAGANVLTF
TGTGCCAGCAAACCCGAGGGGGCTGGGGCCAACGTCCTGACTTTC
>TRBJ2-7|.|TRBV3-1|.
CASSLRTASLEQYF
TGTGCCAGCAGCCTCCGGACAGCCTCACTCGAGCAGTACTTC
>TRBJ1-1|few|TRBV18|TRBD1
CASTTQGAGGTEAFF
TGTGCCAGCACAACTCAGGGGGCGGGTGGCACTGAAGCTTTCTTT
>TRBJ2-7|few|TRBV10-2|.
CASTPSSDAYEQYF
TGCGCCAGCACTCCTTCCTCCGATGCCTACGAGCAGTACTTC
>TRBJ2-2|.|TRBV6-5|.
CASRGLSGELFF
TGTGCCAGCAGAGGGCTTTCCGGGGAGCTGTTTTTT
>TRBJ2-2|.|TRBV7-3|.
CASSFHYTGELFF
TGTGCCAGCAGCTTCCACTACACCGGGGAGCTGTTTTTT
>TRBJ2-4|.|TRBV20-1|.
CSASLKLDIQYF
TGCAGTGCTAGTTTGAAGTTAGACATTCAGTACTTC